This TCR beta chain was recovered during a study of neurological immune-mediated disorders. Whole-study results and caveats: Private repertoires in all groups were suggested by the finding that expanded clones across subjects shared no CDR3 amino acid sequences. The greatest degree of TCR clonal expansion was observed in HTLV-1-associated myelopathy, with the lowest in multiple sclerosis, below that of healthy controls.

Per the germline V gene, CDR1 is WSHSY and CDR2 is SAAADI. This CDR3 spans 15 amino acids. With 5 bases clipped from V and 6 bases from J, the junction kept 10 bases outside the gene matches. There are many counts of this clonotype. Its antigen is not known. One entry per CDR3 protein, called by TCRdb with MiXCR from the 5' RACE reads. The table records around 31,000 distinct CDR3 sequences, roughly 3.7% of them present only once. The sample taken for sequencing was CD4+ T cells from blood. This sequence joins TRBV10-2 and TRBJ2-7; 10 bases fit TRBD1. The receptor comes from a middle-aged woman in good health. The CDR3 DNA follows: TGCGCCAGCAGTCCTACCGACAGGGGGCTGACCGAGCAGTACTTC. It yields the protein CASSPTDRGLTEQYF.